The clone carrying this T cell receptor (beta chain) was seen ten or more times. The antigen remains unidentified. CVID and control samples used equivalent genomic DNA input. TCRdb's copy holds only in-frame clones and misses some; the assay was immunoSEQ multiplex PCR. The sample holds tens of thousands of clones, and no clone turns up only once. This specimen comes from a study of T cell clonality in common variable immunodeficiency. Study-wide results and caveats: Common variable immunodeficiency TCR beta sequences reportedly had fewer deletions and N-nucleotide insertions. Compared with controls, CVID subjects had fewer shared TCRbeta clones.

The source of this sequence is a person aged 18-70 years in good health. Specimen: peripheral blood mononuclear cells.

The CDR3 DNA, read in part, is TGTGCCAGCAGCTTGGCCCCAGGGCGCGAG. This gives the protein CASSLAPGRE. Given in full, the CDR3 is CASSLAPGREQYF. The chain has TRBV5-5 and TRBJ2-7; D perhaps matches TRBD1 (5 bases). The read halts 3 residues ahead of the CDR3 end, with the missing end drawn from the germline J gene. The germline V and J ends were trimmed by 0 bases and 6 bases, with 10 bases remaining between them. The germline gives CDR1 SGHKS, CDR2 YYEKEE (reference sequence). The CDR3 covers 13 residues.